A single TCR beta chain is shown here with its context. In Seattle, patients joined the study during active infection and were tracked longitudinally. The data were obtained in a study of blood T cell repertoires in COVID-19. The wider study: Acute-phase and convalescent COVID-19 samples originated in the United States, Italy and Spain. PBMCs, B-cell-depleted T cells, or T cells provided the cDNA or gDNA that made up the material.

Germline V lookup: CDR1 SNHLY, CDR2 FYNNEI. Trimming at V came to 8 bases and at J to 6 bases, leaving 16 bases not matched to a gene. CDR3 length equals 16 residues. Original analysis: Amplifying reference gene primers gave estimates of nucleated cell counts. Assay used: immunoSEQ multiplex PCR; TCRdb lists only in-frame clones, some missing. V, J and clone size derive from that table, while D and trimming were established from the DNA sequence. This sample has approximately 270,000 clones, with roughly 88% found just once. This chain uses TRBV2 with TRBJ2-1; TRBD2 agrees at 7 bases. The origin of this receptor is a human donor with COVID-19, enrolled during active disease. The donor label of this sample is uncertain. Sequenced sample: peripheral blood. The CDR3 DNA is TGTGCCAGCCGGTCTAGGACTAGTCGATCCCCCAATGAGCAGTTCTTC. It yields the protein CASRSRTSRSPNEQFF.